One and the same sample provided the 31 T cell receptor beta chains below, sequenced in a study of a mutant IDH1 vaccine in newly diagnosed glioma. Which antigens these TCRs recognize remains unknown. Time point denoted: week 11, during vaccination. Vaccine doses each comprised 300 ug of mutant IDH1 20-mer peptide, with topical imiquimod. Assay used: immunoSEQ multiplex PCR; TCRdb lists only in-frame clones, some missing. This repertoire shows around 120,000 clones, around three quarters found once; its top ten account for less than 7%. The sample consisted of PBMCs, taken from a glioma patient whose treatment included an IDH1 peptide vaccine. The receptors originated from a man in his forties with glioma.

This rearrangement joins TRBV6-6 to TRBJ2-1, with TRBD2 as a possible D gene (6 bases). The ends were cut back, 5 bases at V and 8 bases at J, with 16 bases in the middle. The CDR3 covers 14 residues. Germline loops: CDR1 MNHNY, CDR2 SVGAGI (reference sequence). CDR3 loop: CASSLGRGGDEQFF. The CDR3 nucleotides read TGTGCCAGCAGTCTCGGGCGGGGAGGTGATGAGCAGTTCTTC.

This chain uses TRBV27 with TRBJ2-3; 7 bases align to TRBD1. Trimming at V came to 5 bases and at J to 9 bases, leaving 8 bases not matched to a gene. The CDR3 has 13 amino acids. Germline lookup yields CDR1 MNHEY and CDR2 SMNVEV (reference sequence). Here the CDR3 reads CASSKGGRGTQYF. The CDR3 nucleotides are TGTGCCAGCAGTAAAGGGGGCAGAGGGACGCAGTATTTT.

This rearrangement joins TRBV7-2 to TRBJ2-1, with 8 nucleotides matching TRBD2. In germline, CDR1 is SGHTA, CDR2 FQGNSA. J was trimmed by 0 bases and V by 2 bases; bases with no gene match: 6. The CDR3 is made up of 17 amino acids. CDR3 sequence reads: CASSLLAGPSSYNEQFF. CDR3 coding DNA: TGTGCCAGCAGCTTATTAGCGGGGCCCAGCTCCTACAATGAGCAGTTCTTC.

V gene TRBV7-2 combines with J gene TRBJ2-5; no clear D. CDR3 length: 14 amino acids. The V end lost 2 bases, the J end lost 4 bases, and 11 bases lay between the germline ends. The V gene's germline CDR1 is SGHTA and CDR2 FQGNSA. The CDR3 DNA follows: TGTGCCAGCAGCTTATTCCTAGGAAGAGAGACCCAGTACTTC. Protein sequence: CASSLFLGRETQYF.

This chain uses TRBV5-4 with TRBJ1-1; no firm D call. The CDR3 totals 13 residues. CDR1 and CDR2 (germline): SGHNT, YYREEE (reference sequence). Trimming pared 3 bases from V and 0 bases from J, leaving 6 bases between. The CDR3 here is CASSSHLNTEAFF. Written as DNA, the CDR3 is TGTGCCAGCAGCTCACATTTGAACACTGAAGCTTTCTTT. Based on the CDR3 plus reference TRBV5-4 and TRBJ1-1, the full variable domain is ETGVTQSPTHLIKTRGQQVTLRCSSQSGHNTVSWYQQALGQGPQFIFQYYREEENGRGNFPPRFSGLQFPNYSSELNVNALELDDSALYLCASSSHLNTEAFFGQGTRLTVV.

The chain is built from TRBV30 and TRBJ1-5, with D uncertain. CDR3 size: 13 residues. The germline V and J ends were trimmed by 2 bases and 3 bases, with 8 bases remaining between them. CDR1 is GTSNPN, CDR2 SVGIG, per germline (reference sequence). CDR3 DNA sequence: TGTGCCTGGAGTAGCAGTAACAATCAGCCCCAGCATTTT. Protein product: CAWSSSNNQPQHF.

The J gene is TRBJ2-2, the V gene TRBV12-5; 7 positions match TRBD1. The CDR3 runs 17 residues. Germline CDR1 is LGHNT and CDR2 is FRNRAP. With 3 bases clipped from V and 7 bases from J, the junction kept 14 bases outside the gene matches. CDR3 nucleotides: TGTGCTAGTGGTTTAACTAAGGGGGCGCGAGTTATCGGGGAGCTGTTTTTT. Protein sequence: CASGLTKGARVIGELFF.

This clone came up a few times. The rearrangement joins TRBV4-3 to TRBJ2-3; 8 bases agree with TRBD1. This CDR3 spans 16 amino acids. Germline V gene lookup returns CDR1 LGHNA and CDR2 YSLEER. Losses at the gene ends were 2 bases for V and 4 bases for J; bases not matched to a gene: 8. The CDR3: CASSQQASTGADTQYF. In DNA, the CDR3 is TGCGCCAGCAGCCAACAGGCGTCGACAGGGGCAGATACGCAGTATTTT.

The chain employs TRBV5-1 and TRBJ2-5; 8 nucleotides align to TRBD2. The CDR3 runs to 15 residues. Looked up from germline, CDR1 is SGHRS and CDR2 is YFSETQ. V trimming: 1 base; J trimming: 9 bases; junction bases outside the gene matches: 11. The CDR3 sequence is CASSLTGGSLEAQYF. DNA of the CDR3: TGCGCCAGCAGCTTGACGGGAGGGTCCCTTGAGGCCCAGTACTTC.

This clone has a handful of counts. The chain joins TRBV6-5 to TRBJ2-7; perhaps TRBD2 as D (6 bases). CDR1 MNHEY and CDR2 SVGAGI come from the germline V gene. This CDR3 region has 15 residues. V lost 1 base and J lost 4, with 14 bases in between. The CDR3 DNA is TGTGCCAGCAGTTACTTCGGGGGTTTCGGGTACGAGCAGTACTTC. This codes for CASSYFGGFGYEQYF.

The chain employs TRBV2 and TRBJ2-5; TRBD1 is a possible D gene (5 bases). The V end lost 2 bases, the J end lost 10 bases, and 17 bases lay between the germline ends. CDR3 length: 14 residues. CDR1 is SNHLY and CDR2 is FYNNEI in the germline V gene. The CDR3 here is CASSEHTLKDNQYF. The CDR3 nucleotides are TGTGCCAGCAGTGAACACACCCTAAAGGACAACCAGTACTTC.

The chain recombines TRBV7-2 with TRBJ2-1; a possible D gene is TRBD1 (6 bases). Germline V gives CDR1 SGHTA, CDR2 FQGNSA. The V and J ends lost 1 base and 2 bases respectively, with 12 bases between them. The CDR3 runs to 16 residues. CDR3 sequence (DNA): TGTGCCAGCAGCTTAGACAACAGGGTTGCCTACAATGAGCAGTTCTTC. Translation gives CASSLDNRVAYNEQFF.

This clone was observed a handful of times. This chain joins TRBV4-3 and TRBJ1-1, with TRBD1 matching 7 bases. Losses at the gene ends were 1 base for V and 4 bases for J; bases not matched to a gene: 3. The CDR3 is made up of 14 amino acids. Germline V lookup: CDR1 LGHNA, CDR2 YSLEER. The CDR3 here is CASSQVAGGTEAFF. The CDR3 region has the DNA TGCGCCAGCAGCCAAGTGGCAGGGGGCACTGAAGCTTTCTTT.

This clone was detected many times. This CDR3 reads CASTMGGGNNQPQHF. The CDR3 DNA sequence: TGTGCCAGTACCATGGGTGGAGGGAACAATCAGCCCCAGCATTTT. The chain has TRBV19 and TRBJ1-5, with unresolved D. Per the germline V gene, CDR1 is LNHDA and CDR2 is SQIVND (reference sequence). The CDR3 runs to 15 residues. V dropped 7 bases and J dropped 3 bases, with 16 bases sitting between them.

This clone was observed a few times. The chain couples TRBV11-2 to TRBJ2-2; D is uncertain. Per germline, CDR1 SGHAT and CDR2 FQNNGV. The ends were cut back, 1 base at V and 3 bases at J, with 9 bases in the middle. The length of the CDR3 is 15 residues. The CDR3 bases are TGTGCCAGCAGCTTAGTCAGACCCTACACCGGGGAGCTGTTTTTT. It is translated as CASSLVRPYTGELFF.

J is TRBJ2-1 and V is TRBV30, with 11 bases aligning to TRBD2. Germline lookup yields CDR1 GTSNPN and CDR2 SVGIG (reference sequence). The CDR3 length is 17 residues. The ends lost 0 bases at V and 4 bases at J; junction bases unmatched: 8. The CDR3 is CAWSVRPSGRTYNEQFF. The CDR3 nucleotides are TGTGCCTGGAGTGTACGTCCTAGCGGGAGGACTTACAATGAGCAGTTCTTC.

V gene TRBV19 combines with J gene TRBJ2-7, with 10 bases identical to TRBD1. CDR1 is LNHDA, CDR2 SQIVND, per germline (reference sequence). V lost 4 bases and J lost 2; bases outside the gene matches: 5. The CDR3 length is 15 residues. CDR3 coding DNA: TGTGCCAGTAGTACTACCGGGACAGGGGCCTACGAGCAGTACTTC. Translating gives CASSTTGTGAYEQYF. The full variable domain, in which reference TRBV19 and TRBJ2-7 provide the parts outside the CDR3, is DGGITQSPKYLFRKEGQNVTLSCEQNLNHDAMYWYRQDPGQGLRLIYYSQIVNDFQKGDIAEGYSVSREKKESFPLTVTSAQKNPTAFYLCASSTTGTGAYEQYFGPGTRLTVT.

This clone was observed a single time. J is TRBJ1-4 and V is TRBV6-1; 7 nucleotides agree with TRBD1. This CDR3 has 13 residues. Losses at the gene ends were 7 bases for V and 8 bases for J; bases not matched to a gene: 7. Germline CDR1 MNHNS, CDR2 SASEGT. CDR3 in amino acids: CASNRGTEEKLFF. The CDR3 DNA is TGTGCCAGCAATAGGGGGACAGAAGAAAAACTGTTTTTT.

This clone was counted a few times. The chain carries TRBV7-2 and TRBJ1-5; D is ambiguous. CDR1 SGHTA and CDR2 FQGNSA come from the germline V gene. The V end was cut by 4 bases, the J end by 3 bases, with 10 bases between. The CDR3 extends over 14 amino acids. DNA of the CDR3: TGTGCCAGCAGCTCCGGCGGAATCAATCAGCCCCAGCATTTT. It specifies CASSSGGINQPQHF.

J is TRBJ2-2 and V is TRBV7-8; D call uncertain. The CDR3 runs 13 residues. The germline CDR1 and CDR2 sequences are SGHVS and FQNEAQ. Between the trimmed V and J ends, which lost 1 base and 7 bases, there was a span of 7 bases. The CDR3 loop reads CASSLVGVGELFF. The CDR3 region has the DNA TGTGCCAGCAGCTTAGTTGGGGTCGGGGAGCTGTTTTTT.

The CDR3 DNA is TGTGCCAGCAGCCAAGAACACGTCGGAGTCCTGACTTTC. It specifies CASSQEHVGVLTF. V usage is TRBV4-2 and J usage is TRBJ2-6; D is ambiguous. CDR3 length equals 13 residues. Trimming shortened V by 0 bases and J by 13 bases, and 10 bases separated the two germline ends. The germline V gene has CDR1 LGHNA and CDR2 YNFKEQ.

The count of this clone is one. This rearrangement joins TRBV5-5 to TRBJ2-1, with 9 bases lining up with TRBD1. This CDR3 is built from 16 residues. In germline, CDR1 is SGHKS, CDR2 YYEKEE (reference sequence). V shed 1 base, J shed 5 bases, and the junction held 7 bases outside the gene matches. CDR3 residues: CASSLKGTGYDNEQFF. The CDR3, as DNA: TGTGCCAGCAGCTTGAAAGGGACAGGGTACGACAATGAGCAGTTCTTC.

This clone was seen more than once but under ten times. The chain uses TRBV7-8 and TRBJ1-1, with TRBD1 matching 7 bases. Germline CDR1 and CDR2: SGHVS and FQNEAQ. There are 14 residues in the CDR3. V lost 5 bases and J lost 5; bases outside the gene matches: 8. The DNA for the CDR3 is TGTGCCAGCAGCACTTACAGGGGAAAGACTGAAGCTTTCTTT. Its protein product is CASSTYRGKTEAFF.

The V and J genes are TRBV5-6 and TRBJ1-4; maybe TRBD1 (5 bases). V was clipped by 1 base and J by 2 bases, with 9 bases between them. The CDR3 runs 15 residues. Germline V gene lookup returns CDR1 SGHDT and CDR2 YYEEEE. This CDR3 is CASSLFRDTNEKLFF. DNA for the CDR3: TGTGCCAGCAGCTTGTTCAGGGACACTAATGAAAAACTGTTTTTT.

The CDR3 nucleotides are TGTGCCAGCAGCTTAGGAGGGGGGGGAAAGACTGAAGCTTTCTTT. Translating it yields CASSLGGGGKTEAFF. The V call is TRBV7-2, the J call TRBJ1-1, with D possibly TRBD1 on 6 matching bases. The V gene's germline CDR1 is SGHTA and CDR2 FQGNSA. V was clipped by 1 base and J by 5 bases, with 14 bases between them. The CDR3 is made up of 15 amino acids.

A few counts support this clone. The J gene is TRBJ1-2, the V gene TRBV4-2; D call uncertain. Trimming stripped 1 base from V and 5 bases from J, with 8 bases between. Germline CDR1 is LGHNA and CDR2 is YNFKEQ. This CDR3 comprises 13 residues. DNA of the CDR3: TGTGCCAGCAGCCAAGGGCTCGGATATGGCTACACCTTC. Residues: CASSQGLGYGYTF.

The V and J genes are TRBV6-1 and TRBJ1-6; D is undetermined. Trimming removed 8 bases from V and 1 base from J, with 12 bases in between. The germline V gene encodes CDR1 MNHNS and CDR2 SASEGT. The CDR3 has 15 residues. Here the CDR3 reads CASRNSVSYNSPLHF. DNA for the CDR3: TGTGCCAGCCGAAACTCGGTATCCTATAATTCACCCCTCCACTTT.

This clone was observed once. This rearrangement joins TRBV7-2 to TRBJ2-1; D ambiguous. CDR3 size: 15 residues. V lost 5 bases to trimming and J lost 0 bases, with 11 bases between them. The germline CDR1 and CDR2 sequences are SGHTA and FQGNSA. The CDR3 here is CASSRRSSSYNEQFF. As DNA, the CDR3 is TGTGCCAGCAGCCGCAGGTCGAGCTCCTACAATGAGCAGTTCTTC.

The V and J genes are TRBV29-1 and TRBJ2-7; TRBD1 aligns across 9 bases. The CDR3 sequence is 14 residues long. Germline V gene sequence: CDR1 SQVTM, CDR2 ANQGSEA. Losses at the gene ends were 5 bases for V and 6 bases for J; bases not matched to a gene: 11. The CDR3 sequence: CSVKKARQGGEQYF. The CDR3 DNA is TGCAGCGTTAAAAAAGCCCGACAGGGGGGCGAGCAGTACTTC.

The V gene is TRBV28, the J gene TRBJ1-2; D unclear. V was shortened by 3 bases and J by 6 bases, with 11 bases between the two germline ends. There are 13 residues in the CDR3. CDR1 is MDHEN, CDR2 SYDVKM, per germline. CDR3 loop: CASSFGFYDGYTF. CDR3 in DNA: TGTGCCAGCAGTTTCGGTTTTTACGATGGCTACACCTTC.

V and J are TRBV19 and TRBJ2-1; TRBD2 might be the D (5 bases). Trimming pared 5 bases from V and 0 bases from J, leaving 11 bases between. CDR3 length: 15 residues. The germline CDR1 and CDR2 sequences are LNHDA and SQIVND (reference sequence). In nucleotides, the CDR3 is TGTGCCAGTAGTGCGCAAGGGAGCTCCTACAATGAGCAGTTCTTC. Residues: CASSAQGSSYNEQFF.